Following are 31 T cell receptor beta chains from one sample sequenced in a study of vaccination and CD4 T cells after COVID-19. Their antigen targets remain unknown. Treatment of the sample: approximately 9-day PBMC culture with coronavirus spike peptide pools or control peptides (ViraFEST assay). With the Oncomine TCR Beta short-read assay, DNA from cultured CD4+ T cells was sequenced. Using its own MiXCR run on the PCR reads, TCRdb lists one record per CDR3 protein. The profile shows under 5,500 distinct CDR3 sequences, about 45% of them singletons. Sequenced input: CD4+ T cells from blood, cultured in vitro. Every receptor here comes from a human donor who had recovered from COVID-19.

This chain connects TRBV20-1 to TRBJ2-7, with 7 positions matching TRBD1. V lost 3 bases and J lost 0; bases outside the gene matches: 5. CDR1 is DFQATT and CDR2 is SNEGSKA in the germline V gene (reference sequence). The CDR3 is 14 amino acids. This CDR3 reads CSARAGGSSYEQYF. In nucleotides, the CDR3 is TGCAGTGCTAGGGCAGGGGGAAGCTCCTACGAGCAGTACTTC.

V and J are TRBV6-1 and TRBJ2-3; 7 bases fit TRBD1. The J segment lost 5 bases and the V segment lost 7 bases, leaving 9 bases of the junction unmatched. Germline loops: CDR1 MNHNS, CDR2 SASEGT. This CDR3 has 14 amino acids. The CDR3 protein is CASKLRGRGDTQYF. CDR3 in DNA: TGTGCCAGCAAATTAAGGGGGCGCGGAGATACGCAGTATTTT.

This chain uses TRBV20-1 with TRBJ2-5; unclear D gene. The germline gives CDR1 DFQATT, CDR2 SNEGSKA (reference sequence). Trimming removed 1 base from V and 9 bases from J, with 12 bases in between. The length of the CDR3 is 12 residues. CDR3 nucleotides: TGCAGTGCTAGAGGCCCTCTATGGCCCCAGTACTTC. Its translation: CSARGPLWPQYF.

The chain employs TRBV5-4 and TRBJ1-2, with D unresolved. Germline V lookup: CDR1 SGHNT, CDR2 YYREEE (reference sequence). The CDR3 contains 15 residues. V lost 3 bases and J 3 bases, leaving 15 bases between the germline ends. Here the CDR3 DNA reads TGTGCCAGCAGCTCATATCGTGGGGTTGACTATGGCTACACCTTC. Translating it yields CASSSYRGVDYGYTF.

This clonotype was observed a single time. The rearrangement uses TRBV18 and TRBJ2-7, with D unresolved. The CDR3 extends over 14 amino acids. Germline values: CDR1 KGHSH, CDR2 LQKENI. Trimming shortened V by 2 bases and J by 0 bases, and 8 bases separated the two germline ends. The CDR3 spells CASSPRSSSYEQYF. The CDR3 DNA reads TGTGCCAGCTCACCAAGATCTAGCTCCTACGAGCAGTACTTC.

The rearrangement joins TRBV6-1 to TRBJ2-4; 10 bases match TRBD1. The CDR3 has 16 residues. Germline loops: CDR1 MNHNS, CDR2 SASEGT. After removal of 6 bases from V and 7 bases from J, the junction contained 12 bases not matched to a gene. CDR3 DNA sequence: TGTGCCAGCAGACGACAGGGGGCCTATGGTTTGAACATTCAGTACTTC. This sequence encodes CASRRQGAYGLNIQYF.

The J gene is TRBJ2-7, the V gene TRBV2, with 9 bases identical to TRBD2. Germline V CDR1 and CDR2: SNHLY, FYNNEI. This CDR3 is 13 amino acids long. The V and J ends lost 6 bases and 7 bases, in that order; junction bases with no gene match: 7. CDR3: CASSGILAGEQYF. CDR3 DNA sequence: TGTGCCAGCAGCGGTATACTAGCGGGTGAGCAGTACTTC.

J is TRBJ1-1 and V is TRBV6-5, with D hard to call. Trimming took off 4 bases at V and 2 bases at J, with 17 bases between the two ends. The CDR3 has 16 amino acids. Per germline, CDR1 MNHEY and CDR2 SVGAGI. The CDR3 DNA reads TGTGCCAGCAGTTTTTTCTCTACGGGATTAAACACTGAAGCTTTCTTT. Translated, it gives CASSFFSTGLNTEAFF.

This clonotype was seen a handful of times. At one boundary the junction diverges from the germline segment, which might be a read error. The chain is built from TRBV20-1 and TRBJ1-1; D is unclear. The CDR3 contains 14 residues. Germline CDR1 reads DFQATT; CDR2 reads SNEGSKA (reference sequence). The CDR3 nucleotides read TGCAGTGCTAGTTTGCGATGGAGGAACACTCAAGCTTTCTTT. Encoded protein: CSASLRWRNTQAFF.

In this sample, this clonotype turned up a few times. CDR3 amino acids: CASSILGQGAYEQYF. CDR3 in DNA: TGTGCCAGTAGTATCTTAGGGCAGGGGGCCTACGAGCAGTACTTC. The rearrangement uses TRBV19 and TRBJ2-7, with TRBD1 identical over 7 bases. J was trimmed by 2 bases and V by 3 bases; bases with no gene match: 7. CDR1 LNHDA and CDR2 SQIVND come from the germline V gene (reference sequence). The CDR3 spans 15 residues.

This clonotype was seen more than once but under ten times. J is TRBJ2-7 and V is TRBV7-2, with 11 nucleotides matching TRBD2. The V segment lost 1 base and the J segment 5 bases; nucleotides outside the gene matches: 7. This CDR3 has 16 residues. CDR1 SGHTA and CDR2 FQGNSA come from the germline V gene. This CDR3 reads CASSLVGTSGSNEQYF. The CDR3 nucleotides read TGTGCCAGCAGCTTAGTTGGTACTAGCGGGAGCAACGAGCAGTACTTC.

This clonotype is termed large. CDR3 in amino acids: CASSYGLTSSYTF. The CDR3 bases are TGTGCCAGCAGTTACGGCCTAACTTCGTCCTACACCTTC. The gene calls are TRBV6-5 and TRBJ1-2; D not certain. The CDR3 covers 13 residues. Trimming removed 2 bases at V and 10 bases at J, with 14 bases between. Germline assignment: CDR1 MNHEY and CDR2 SVGAGI.

This clonotype turned up a few times. Here the CDR3 reads CASSPPTQETQYF. CDR3 in DNA: TGTGCCAGCTCACCACCGACCCAAGAGACCCAGTACTTC. V usage is TRBV18 and J usage is TRBJ2-5, with D unresolved. The CDR3 length is 13 residues. Germline V lookup: CDR1 KGHSH, CDR2 LQKENI. With 0 bases removed from V and 1 base from J, the gap between germline ends came to 3 bases.

This clonotype was seen more than once but under ten times. The chain couples TRBV6-1 to TRBJ1-1, with a weak D call TRBD1 (5 bases). The CDR3 is 14 residues long. Looked up from germline, CDR1 is MNHNS and CDR2 is SASEGT. Between the trimmed V and J ends, which lost 9 bases and 1 base, there was a span of 15 bases. The CDR3 DNA reads as TGTGCCAGTAAGGGGTGGCGGGAGAACACTGAAGCTTTCTTT. As protein: CASKGWRENTEAFF.

This clonotype was observed a few times. The chain couples TRBV11-3 to TRBJ2-5; D is unclear. From germline, CDR1 is SGHNT and CDR2 YENEEA. The CDR3 sequence is 14 residues long. V was pared by 1 base and J by 6 bases, with 12 bases between. In nucleotides, the CDR3 is TGTGCCAGCAGCTTAGGCAGTTTAAGAAAGACCCAGTACTTC. As protein: CASSLGSLRKTQYF.

This sequence joins TRBV7-9 and TRBJ2-7; possibly TRBD2 for D (6 bases). The V gene's germline CDR1 is SEHNR and CDR2 FQNEAQ (reference sequence). The CDR3 totals 12 residues. Trimming removed 2 bases at V and 7 bases at J, with 9 bases between. The CDR3 DNA reads TGTGCCAGCAGCTTACTGGCGGGAGAGCAGTACTTC. Translating gives CASSLLAGEQYF.

Turning to this clonotype: One end of the junction fails to match germline, which may point to a read error. The genes are TRBV7-7 and TRBJ2-7, with D perhaps TRBD1 (6 bases). Germline CDR1 and CDR2: SSHAT and FNYEAQ (reference sequence). CDR3 length: 16 residues. This chain's CDR3 is CASNTYTGTITYEQYF. The CDR3 DNA reads TGTGCTAGCAACACCTACACCGGGACAATAACCTACGAGCAGTACTTC.

This clonotype is large. This chain joins TRBV20-1 and TRBJ1-2, with D perhaps TRBD1 (5 bases). Germline CDR1 DFQATT, CDR2 SNEGSKA (reference sequence). V was trimmed by 0 bases and J by 5 bases, leaving 16 bases between them. The CDR3 is made up of 15 amino acids. In DNA form, the CDR3 reads TGCAGTGCTAGAGATACTGTAAGGGGCGGTTATGGCTACACCTTC. Residues: CSARDTVRGGYGYTF.

This clonotype was seen a handful of times. The genes are TRBV7-2 and TRBJ2-2; D is possibly TRBD1 (6 bases). Per the germline V gene, CDR1 is SGHTA and CDR2 is FQGNSA. This CDR3 is 15 amino acids long. V shed 5 bases and J shed 6 bases, with 16 bases lying between them. CDR3 sequence: CASSPSRTVPGELFF. The CDR3 nucleotides are TGTGCCAGCAGCCCTAGTAGGACAGTCCCCGGGGAGCTGTTTTTT.

The V gene is TRBV20-1, the J gene TRBJ2-2; D may match TRBD1 or TRBD2 (5 bases each). Per germline, CDR1 DFQATT and CDR2 SNEGSKA (reference sequence). The CDR3 is 15 amino acids. Trimming took off 2 bases at V and 7 bases at J, with 17 bases between the two ends. The CDR3 coding sequence is TGCAGTGCTAGACCCCGGGACGGTATAGTCGGGGAGCTGTTTTTT. As protein: CSARPRDGIVGELFF.

This clonotype was observed a single time. The chain couples TRBV2 to TRBJ2-5, with a weak D call TRBD2 (5 bases). Per germline, CDR1 SNHLY and CDR2 FYNNEI. V lost 10 bases to trimming and J lost 5 bases, with 14 bases between them. CDR3 length: 12 residues. In DNA form, the CDR3 reads TGTGCCACCCAGTCTCCGGGGGAGACCCAGTACTTC. This sequence encodes CATQSPGETQYF.

The genes are TRBV24-1 and TRBJ1-2; D ambiguous. Germline V gene sequence: CDR1 KGHDR, CDR2 SFDVKD. The germline V and J ends were trimmed by 4 bases and 3 bases, with 5 bases remaining between them. This CDR3 has 12 amino acids. The CDR3 loop is CATSEPDYGYTF. For the CDR3, the DNA is TGTGCCACCAGTGAGCCAGACTATGGCTACACCTTC.

In this sample, this clonotype is large. V is TRBV6-5 and J is TRBJ1-2; 7 bases are shared with TRBD1. V lost 2 bases and J lost 4; bases outside the gene matches: 4. Germline V gene sequence: CDR1 MNHEY, CDR2 SVGAGI. The CDR3 consists of 14 residues. As DNA, the CDR3 is TGTGCCAGCAGTTACGACAGGGCCCCCTATGGCTACACCTTC. This sequence encodes CASSYDRAPYGYTF.

In this sample, this clonotype turned up a few times. The rearrangement joins TRBV29-1 to TRBJ2-5, with a weak D call TRBD2 (5 bases). Trimming cost V 6 bases and J 1 base, with 9 bases left between them. CDR3 length: 12 residues. In germline, CDR1 is SQVTM, CDR2 ANQGSEA. DNA for the CDR3: TGCAGCGTAGGACTGCCCCAAGAGACCCAGTACTTC. As protein: CSVGLPQETQYF. The variable domain in full, with the rest retrieved from reference TRBV29-1 and TRBJ2-5, is SAVISQKPSRDICQRGTSLTIQCQVDSQVTMMFWYRQQPGQSLTLIATANQGSEATYESGFVIDKFPISRPNLTFSTLTVSNMSPEDSSIYLCSVGLPQETQYFGPGTRLLVL.

This clonotype was seen a handful of times. V usage is TRBV6-5 and J usage is TRBJ2-3, with a possible D match to TRBD2 (5 bases). V was pared by 2 bases and J by 3 bases, with 15 bases between. Germline CDR1 reads MNHEY; CDR2 reads SVGAGI. The CDR3 length is 16 residues. The CDR3 DNA is TGTGCCAGCAGTTACGATGCCTTGGGAGCTACAGATACGCAGTATTTT. As protein: CASSYDALGATDTQYF.

The chain links TRBV19 to TRBJ2-7; 8 bases align to TRBD1. The V gene end was trimmed by 6 bases and the J gene end by 3 bases; junction bases not matched to a gene: 10. The CDR3 is 15 amino acids. Germline CDR1 and CDR2: LNHDA and SQIVND (reference sequence). CDR3 in DNA: TGTGCCAGTAGCCCGGACAGGGTTGTTCTCTACGAGCAGTACTTC. Residues: CASSPDRVVLYEQYF.

This chain links TRBV10-3 with TRBJ1-2, with 10 bases identical to TRBD1. CDR3 length: 16 amino acids. The V gene end was trimmed by 2 bases and the J gene end by 3 bases; junction bases not matched to a gene: 6. Germline CDR1 ENHRY, CDR2 SYGVKD. The CDR3 DNA is TGTGCCATCAGTGAGGGAGGGGACAGGGGAGACTATGGCTACACCTTC. Translated, it gives CAISEGGDRGDYGYTF.

This clonotype has a handful of counts. The V gene is TRBV20-1, the J gene TRBJ1-5; 8 bases fit TRBD1. The V gene's germline CDR1 is DFQATT and CDR2 SNEGSKA (reference sequence). V lost 3 bases and J lost 7; bases outside the gene matches: 14. CDR3 length: 16 residues. The CDR3 DNA follows: TGCAGTGCTAGGGGTACCGCAGGGGGCAGGGGGCAGCCCCAGCATTTT. Translated: CSARGTAGGRGQPQHF.

The V and J genes are TRBV2 and TRBJ2-5, with D possibly matching TRBD2 (7 bases). This CDR3 has 15 residues. V was shortened by 8 bases and J by 7 bases, with 23 bases between the two germline ends. Germline CDR1 and CDR2: SNHLY and FYNNEI. The CDR3 region has the DNA TGTGCCAGCGGGAGGGGGATAGGTTATTCGGGGACCCAGTACTTC. Protein product: CASGRGIGYSGTQYF.

The genes are TRBV18 and TRBJ1-6; D unresolved. The length of the CDR3 is 13 residues. Germline lookup yields CDR1 KGHSH and CDR2 LQKENI. V lost 3 bases and J 13 bases, leaving 13 bases between the germline ends. The CDR3 coding sequence is TGTGCCAGCTCACCCCGACTGGAAGACCCCCTCCACTTT. Residues: CASSPRLEDPLHF.

This clonotype was seen only once. Since a much larger clone is just one base distant, this may be a read error. The chain employs TRBV6-1 and TRBJ2-7, with D perhaps TRBD1 (5 bases). The CDR3 totals 16 residues. Germline V CDR1 and CDR2: MNHNS, SASEGT. V lost 6 bases and J 3 bases, leaving 21 bases between the germline ends. CDR3 coding DNA: TGTGCCAGCAGACCCAGGGTTGCGGTGGGGTTCTACGAGCAGTACTTC. Translated: CASRPRVAVGFYEQYF.